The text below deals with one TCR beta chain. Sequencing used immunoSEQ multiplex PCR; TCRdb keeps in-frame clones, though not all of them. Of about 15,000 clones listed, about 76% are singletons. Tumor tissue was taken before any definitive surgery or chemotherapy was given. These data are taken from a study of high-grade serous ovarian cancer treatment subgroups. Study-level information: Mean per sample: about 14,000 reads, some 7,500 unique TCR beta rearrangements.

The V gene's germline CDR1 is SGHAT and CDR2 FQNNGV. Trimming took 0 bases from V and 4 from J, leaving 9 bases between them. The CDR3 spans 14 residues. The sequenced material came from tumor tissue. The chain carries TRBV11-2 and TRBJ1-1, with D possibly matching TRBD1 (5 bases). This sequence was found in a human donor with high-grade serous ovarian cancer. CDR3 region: CASSLDGTATEAFF. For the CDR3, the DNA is TGTGCCAGCAGCTTAGATGGGACCGCCACTGAAGCTTTCTTT. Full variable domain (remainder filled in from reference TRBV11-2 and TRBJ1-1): EAGVAQSPRYKIIEKRQSVAFWCNPISGHATLYWYQQILGQGPKLLIQFQNNGVVDDSQLPKDRFSAERLKGVDSTLKIQPAKLEDSAVYLCASSLDGTATEAFFGQGTRLTVV.